These T cell receptor beta chains were read from a single sample in a study of T cells in Graves' hyperthyroidism and ophthalmopathy. TCRdb ran MiXCR on the multiplex PCR reads and lists one entry per CDR3 protein. The sample carries under 400,000 distinct CDR3 sequences, 15% to 20% recorded once. The sequenced material came from blood. These TCRs come from a woman between 50 and 59 years old with Graves' hyperthyroidism. CDR3s include the opening cysteine and the closing phenylalanine or tryptophan.

v_call,j_call,cdr3_aa
TRBV19,TRBJ1-1,CASSLSAGNTEAFF
TRBV5-1,TRBJ2-1,CASSLDSGAYNEQFF
TRBV20-1,TRBJ2-7,CSARDLSAASHYEQYF
TRBV5-1,TRBJ2-7,CASSPGTDLSEQYF
TRBV5-4,TRBJ2-3,CASSPGGPSGTDTQYF
TRBV28,TRBJ2-3,CAGRRSPGIDTQYF
TRBV11-2,TRBJ1-4,CASSLDPGPNEKLFF
TRBV20-1,TRBJ2-5,CSATPDGEAQETQYF
TRBV5-1,TRBJ2-1,CASSDPRRGGNEQFF
TRBV12-3/TRBV12-4,TRBJ1-6,CASSFTDRKGSPLHF
TRBV11-2,TRBJ1-1,CASSRTGQNTEAFF
TRBV7-9,TRBJ1-3,CASSLEAGSGNTIYF
TRBV7-9,TRBJ2-3,CASSTPGTSGRAIDTQYF
TRBV19,TRBJ1-2,CASSTGQAINYGYTF
TRBV10-3,TRBJ1-2,CAISLGQGAPDGYTF
TRBV5-1,TRBJ1-2,CASSLTRMTYGYTF
TRBV9,TRBJ2-5,CASSVGSSQETQYF
TRBV5-1,TRBJ2-7,CASSLELAGGQWTYEQYF
TRBV6-1,TRBJ1-1,CASGSGSANTEAFF
TRBV7-6,TRBJ2-2,CASSKERGPNTGELFF
TRBV20-1,TRBJ2-3,CSASVGVMTDTQYF
TRBV6-6,TRBJ2-3,CASSYGDSRAADTQYF
TRBV20-1,TRBJ2-7,CSASWGEQYF
TRBV6-6,TRBJ2-5,CASSYSGGGQETQYF
TRBV19,TRBJ1-5,CASSITGSQPQHF
TRBV3-1,TRBJ2-1,CASSQGRESHNEQFF
TRBV3-1,TRBJ1-1,CASSQGTGGSEAFF
TRBV2,TRBJ2-5,CASTLRGKETQYF
TRBV28,TRBJ2-5,CASSLKGDGQETQYF
TRBV28,TRBJ2-7,CASLKRSSYEQYF
TRBV5-1,TRBJ1-2,CASSLGGQGRLGYGYTF
TRBV3-1,TRBJ1-1,CASSQEGSRNTEAFF
TRBV6-1,TRBJ2-3,CASRWSGQGLTDTQYF
TRBV6-2/TRBV6-3,TRBJ2-1,CASSYSGQGYDEQFF
TRBV3-1,TRBJ2-7,CASSLTSGSAYEQYF
TRBV11-2,TRBJ2-4,CASSGLAKNIQYF
TRBV4-1,TRBJ2-3,CASSQSFSGGNPDTQYF
TRBV6-1,TRBJ1-2,CASSAHRDSRYGYTF
TRBV28,TRBJ2-7,CASSWAGGSYEQYF
TRBV20-1,TRBJ2-3,CSARDLLTSGGTDTQYF
TRBV29-1,TRBJ2-1,CSVEDRGVRRSSYNEQFF